This T cell receptor beta chain emerged from a study of early T cells in non-severe SARS-CoV-2 infection. The study's findings and limits: The study's VDJdb matching favored anti-spike CD8 responses and missed private and CD4 specificities.

TCRdb re-derived calls from the 5' RACE reads in MiXCR, one entry per CDR3 protein. This table holds about 60,000 distinct CDR3 sequences, more than 15% found once. To note about this clonotype: What it recognizes is unknown.

The sample here was whole blood, taken at baseline. The receptor comes from an adult who was a healthcare worker with PCR-confirmed SARS-CoV-2 infection or an uninfected control (not recorded which).

The CDR3 DNA follows: TGCAGTGCCCTCCTCCCCTCCTACGAGCAGTACTTC. This translates into CSALLPSYEQYF. V is TRBV20-1 and J is TRBJ2-7; D not resolved. This CDR3 is built from 12 residues. Trimming removed 6 bases at V and 0 bases at J, with 9 bases between. Germline values: CDR1 DFQATT, CDR2 SNEGSKA (reference sequence).